Following are 18 T cell receptor beta chains from one sample sequenced in a study of CD8 T cells in Susac syndrome. With random hexamers, reverse transcription was performed on roughly 0.45 to 1 ug of RNA. TCRdb recomputed calls from the immunoSEQ multiplex PCR reads with MiXCR, one row per CDR3 protein. This repertoire shows some 200,000 distinct CDR3 sequences, around 96% found once; its top ten account for 0.095%. The specimen sequenced was CD4+ T cells from PBMCs. Source of these receptors: a human donor with multiple sclerosis.

This clonotype turned up a few times. The V and J genes are TRBV27 and TRBJ2-3, with a tentative D call TRBD2 (6 bases). The CDR3 spans 14 residues. V was shortened by 2 bases and J by 3 bases, with 9 bases between the two germline ends. CDR1 is MNHEY and CDR2 is SMNVEV in the germline V gene (reference sequence). CDR3 protein: CASSLGGGTDTQYF. CDR3 bases: TGTGCCAGCAGTTTAGGTGGGGGGACAGATACGCAGTATTTT.

The V gene is TRBV12-3 or TRBV12-4, the J gene TRBJ2-1; D remains ambiguous. Trimming shortened V by 3 bases and J by 8 bases, and 5 bases separated the two germline ends. This CDR3 is built from 11 residues. The CDR3 is CASSFADEQFF. The CDR3 DNA reads as TGTGCCAGCAGTTTTGCTGATGAGCAGTTCTTC.

The rearrangement uses TRBV20-1 and TRBJ2-5; D not certain. Trimming removed 2 bases from V and 5 bases from J, with 6 bases in between. The CDR3 is 11 residues long. Germline CDR1 DFQATT, CDR2 SNEGSKA (reference sequence). CDR3 loop: CSARLGETQYF. Here the CDR3 DNA reads TGCAGTGCTAGACTAGGGGAGACCCAGTACTTC.

The rearrangement links TRBV29-1 to TRBJ2-3; possibly TRBD2 for D (5 bases). V was cut by 4 bases and J by 6 bases, with 17 bases left in between. This CDR3 is 14 amino acids long. CDR1 SQVTM and CDR2 ANQGSEA come from the germline V gene. The CDR3 coding sequence is TGCAGCGTTGGGTGGGCTAGCTCCCGCGATACGCAGTATTTT. Amino acids: CSVGWASSRDTQYF.

The CDR3 sequence is CATRGHTGELFF. CDR3 nucleotide sequence: TGTGCCACCAGGGGGCACACCGGGGAGCTGTTTTTT. This rearrangement joins TRBV24-1 to TRBJ2-2; tentatively, D is TRBD1 (5 bases). The germline gives CDR1 KGHDR, CDR2 SFDVKD. The CDR3 totals 12 residues. V was trimmed by 7 bases and J by 3 bases, leaving 5 bases between them.

The V gene is TRBV20-1, the J gene TRBJ2-7, with a possible D match to TRBD1 (6 bases). CDR3 length equals 16 residues. Deletions cut 4 bases from V and 6 bases from J, with 25 bases between. Germline V gene sequence: CDR1 DFQATT, CDR2 SNEGSKA (reference sequence). The CDR3 nucleotides are TGCAGTGCTAAGAAGGGGGTTCGGTCCACGCGTTCCGAGCAGTACTTC. Its translation: CSAKKGVRSTRSEQYF.

The table lists this clonotype with a count of one. CDR3 region: CSARSGQTQYF. CDR3 nucleotide sequence: TGCAGTGCTAGGTCGGGGCAGACCCAGTACTTC. The chain is built from TRBV20-1 and TRBJ2-5, with D perhaps being TRBD1 or TRBD2 (5 bases each). This CDR3 has 11 residues. The V gene lost 3 bases and the J gene lost 6 bases, with 8 bases spanning the gap. From germline, CDR1 is DFQATT and CDR2 SNEGSKA (reference sequence).

This chain connects TRBV20-1 to TRBJ1-1; D gene ambiguous. Germline CDR1 and CDR2: DFQATT and SNEGSKA (reference sequence). Trimming removed 1 base at V and 0 bases at J, with 15 bases between. This CDR3 region has 16 residues. The CDR3 here is CSARVTPGFVNTEAFF. DNA for the CDR3: TGCAGTGCTAGAGTAACCCCAGGATTTGTGAACACTGAAGCTTTCTTT.

The gene calls are TRBV12-3 or TRBV12-4 and TRBJ2-2, with 7 bases lining up with TRBD1. Losses at the gene ends were 5 bases for V and 4 bases for J; bases not matched to a gene: 7. The length of the CDR3 is 15 residues. CDR3 sequence: CASSLRGIGTGELFF. The CDR3 DNA sequence: TGTGCCAGCAGTCTCAGGGGGATCGGCACCGGGGAGCTGTTTTTT.

To note about this clonotype: A read error may account for a junction end that differs from germline. The chain carries TRBV3-1 and TRBJ1-1, with D unresolved. The germline V gene encodes CDR1 LGHDT and CDR2 YNNKEL (reference sequence). The CDR3 contains 17 residues. Here the CDR3 DNA reads TGTGCCAGCAGCCCCGGCGGCGGAACCTTTCGGAACACTGAAGTTTTCTTT. Protein sequence: CASSPGGGTFRNTEVFF.

The chain has TRBV6-6 and TRBJ2-1, with 14 bases fitting TRBD2. The CDR3 has 15 residues. The junction had 6 bases not matched to a gene; V was cut back by 7 bases and J by 7 bases. Germline CDR1 is MNHNY and CDR2 is SVGAGI (reference sequence). CDR3 sequence: CASTHRTSGGNEQFF. The DNA for the CDR3 is TGTGCCAGCACCCACAGGACTAGCGGGGGGAATGAGCAGTTCTTC.

This chain joins TRBV20-1 and TRBJ1-3; D possibly corresponds to TRBD1 (6 bases). CDR1 is DFQATT and CDR2 is SNEGSKA in the germline V gene (reference sequence). Trimming cost V 3 bases and J 2 bases, with 14 bases left between them. CDR3 length: 15 residues. The CDR3 spells CSASPTGTPGNTIYF. As DNA, the CDR3 is TGCAGTGCTAGCCCTACCGGGACACCTGGAAACACCATATATTTT.

This sequence joins TRBV7-3 and TRBJ2-3; the D gene is possibly TRBD2 (6 bases). Germline V gene data show CDR1 as SGHTA and CDR2 as FQGTGA. The CDR3 extends over 17 amino acids. The germline V and J ends were trimmed by 5 bases and 2 bases, with 20 bases remaining between them. CDR3 DNA: TGTGCCAGCAGCCCCACGGGACTTCCCACCCTCACAGATACGCAGTATTTT. Its translation: CASSPTGLPTLTDTQYF.

V usage is TRBV6-5 and J usage is TRBJ1-2; D unresolved. V lost 5 bases to trimming and J lost 3 bases, with 10 bases between them. The length of the CDR3 is 13 residues. Germline loops: CDR1 MNHEY, CDR2 SVGAGI. CDR3 sequence reads: CASSTQPYYGYTF. CDR3 DNA sequence: TGTGCCAGCAGTACCCAGCCTTACTATGGCTACACCTTC.

This clonotype came up a few times. The chain joins TRBV29-1 to TRBJ2-1, with D perhaps TRBD1 or TRBD2 (5 bases each). This CDR3 contains 13 residues. The V gene lost 6 bases and the J gene lost 2 bases, with 11 bases spanning the gap. CDR1 and CDR2 (germline): SQVTM, ANQGSEA. CDR3 nucleotide sequence: TGCAGCGTCGGGACCGGGACCTACAATGAGCAGTTCTTC. Protein product: CSVGTGTYNEQFF.

V is TRBV13 and J is TRBJ2-1, with 8 bases lining up with TRBD2. The CDR3 is 15 residues long. V was pared by 2 bases and J by 4 bases, with 4 bases of the junction left unmatched. Looked up from germline, CDR1 is PRHDT and CDR2 is FYEKMQ (reference sequence). CDR3: CASSLLRGDYNEQFF. CDR3 DNA sequence: TGTGCCAGCAGCTTATTGCGGGGGGATTACAATGAGCAGTTCTTC.

The genes are TRBV24-1 and TRBJ2-1, with 13 bases aligning to TRBD2. Germline lookup yields CDR1 KGHDR and CDR2 SFDVKD. CDR3 length equals 17 residues. The trim removed 4 bases at V and 6 bases at J, leaving 8 bases unmatched. CDR3 in DNA: TGTGCCACCAGTGACTCCCCGGGACTAGCGGGGTCCAATGAGCAGTTCTTC. It specifies CATSDSPGLAGSNEQFF.

The chain joins TRBV30 to TRBJ2-7, with D possibly being TRBD2 (5 bases). The V gene's germline CDR1 is GTSNPN and CDR2 SVGIG (reference sequence). The CDR3 covers 11 residues. Trimming stripped 2 bases from V and 9 bases from J, with 11 bases between. CDR3 loop: CAWSSDEGQYF. CDR3 DNA sequence: TGTGCCTGGAGTTCGGACGAGGGGCAGTACTTC.